The TCR beta chain described here comes from a study of blood T cell repertoires in COVID-19. Across the study: COVID-19 samples, acute and convalescent, were from the United States, Italy and Spain. T cells, B-cell-depleted T cells, or PBMCs provided the cDNA or gDNA that served as material.

A Seattle source enrolled patients during active infection and followed them longitudinally. Trimming took 4 bases from V and 0 from J; bases not matched to a gene: 7. This CDR3 is built from 16 residues. Germline CDR1 is SGHNT and CDR2 is YYREEE (reference sequence). Authors' processing steps: Using reference gene primer amplification, nucleated cell counts were estimated. Sequencing was performed with immunoSEQ multiplex PCR; in TCRdb, only in-frame clones are kept and a portion is missing. The DNA was the basis for D and trimming; V, J and clone size are from that table. The sample records over 150,000 clones, around nine tenths being singletons.

The source material was peripheral blood. This chain uses TRBV5-4 with TRBJ2-1; 7 nucleotides agree with TRBD2. This receptor was taken from a woman in her 70s with COVID-19, enrolled during active disease. DNA of the CDR3: TGTGCCAGCAGCGTTGGCGGGGGAAGCTCCTACAATGAGCAGTTCTTC. As protein: CASSVGGGSSYNEQFF.